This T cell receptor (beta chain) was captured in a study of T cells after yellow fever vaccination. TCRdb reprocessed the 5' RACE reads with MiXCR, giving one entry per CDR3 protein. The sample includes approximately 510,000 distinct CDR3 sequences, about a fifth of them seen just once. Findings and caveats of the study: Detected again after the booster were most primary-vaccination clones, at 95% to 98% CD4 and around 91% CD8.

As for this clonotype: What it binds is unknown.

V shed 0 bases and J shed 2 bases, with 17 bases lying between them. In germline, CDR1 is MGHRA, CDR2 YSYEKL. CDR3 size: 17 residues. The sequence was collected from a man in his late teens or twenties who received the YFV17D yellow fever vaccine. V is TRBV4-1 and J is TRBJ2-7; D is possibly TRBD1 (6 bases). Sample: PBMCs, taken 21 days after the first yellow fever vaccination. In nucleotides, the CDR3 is TGCGCCAGCAGCCAAGATTGGGACAAAGCCCCTACCTACGAGCAGTACGTC. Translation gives CASSQDWDKAPTYEQYV.